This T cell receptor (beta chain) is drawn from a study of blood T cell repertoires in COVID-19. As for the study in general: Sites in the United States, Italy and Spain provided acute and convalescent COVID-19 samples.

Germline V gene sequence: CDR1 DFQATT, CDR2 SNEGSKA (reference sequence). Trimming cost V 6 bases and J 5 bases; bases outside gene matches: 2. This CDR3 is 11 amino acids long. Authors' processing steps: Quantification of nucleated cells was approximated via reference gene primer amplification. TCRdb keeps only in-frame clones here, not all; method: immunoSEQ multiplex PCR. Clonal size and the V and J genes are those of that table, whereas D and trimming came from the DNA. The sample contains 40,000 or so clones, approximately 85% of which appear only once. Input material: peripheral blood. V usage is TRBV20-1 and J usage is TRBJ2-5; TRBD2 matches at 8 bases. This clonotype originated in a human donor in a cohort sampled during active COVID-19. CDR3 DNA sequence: TGCAGTGCCGGACTAGCTGAGACCCAGTACTTC. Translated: CSAGLAETQYF.